This TCR beta chain emerged from a study of T cells in tumors after PD-1 blockade. Trimming left V 3 bases short and J 0 bases short, with 20 bases between. The CDR3 runs to 18 residues. Germline-derived CDR1 and CDR2 are LGHNA and YNFKEQ. Clones were sequenced by immunoSEQ multiplex PCR, and TCRdb holds only the in-frame ones, with some missing. The data contain tens of thousands of clones, over 75% of them seen just once; the ten biggest clones take up under 40%. This TCR derives from a human donor with basal cell carcinoma. Sequencing was performed on PBMCs, taken before anti-PD-1 treatment. V gene TRBV4-2 combines with J gene TRBJ1-1, with a weak D call TRBD1 (5 bases). The CDR3: CASSQMKLRDPMNTEAFF. The CDR3 nucleotides read TGTGCCAGCAGCCAGATGAAGTTAAGGGACCCCATGAACACTGAAGCTTTCTTT.